Shown below are 26 T cell receptor beta chains from a single sample sequenced in a study of T-cell memory formation after mild COVID-19. From the 5' RACE reads, TCRdb called clonotypes with MiXCR, one entry per CDR3 protein. The sample holds around 400,000 distinct CDR3 sequences, 20% to 25% seen once. Source material: PBMCs or a T cell subset sorted from them (not recorded which). These receptors were collected from an adult woman who had mild COVID-19 (a few samples of this study predate the infection). Cell type and time point are not known.

This clonotype showed up just a few times. This sequence joins TRBV11-2 and TRBJ1-2; 9 nucleotides align to TRBD1. The germline V gene encodes CDR1 SGHAT and CDR2 FQNNGV. V lost 5 bases and J lost 7; bases outside the gene matches: 8. CDR3 length equals 14 residues. The CDR3 DNA reads TGTGCCAGCAGCACACGGACAGGGGTGGGTGGCTACACCTTC. Translating it yields CASSTRTGVGGYTF.

The chain has TRBV19 and TRBJ1-5; D uncertain. V gave up 5 bases and J gave up 0 bases, with 11 bases separating them. The CDR3 runs 15 residues. Germline V gene data show CDR1 as LNHDA and CDR2 as SQIVND (reference sequence). Here the CDR3 reads CASSRTQYSNQPQHF. For the CDR3, the DNA is TGTGCCAGTAGTCGCACGCAATATAGCAATCAGCCCCAGCATTTT.

This clonotype has a handful of counts. The V and J genes are TRBV12-3 or TRBV12-4 and TRBJ2-1; 9 bases are shared with TRBD2. CDR3 length: 17 residues. The V segment lost 3 bases and the J segment 3 bases; nucleotides outside the gene matches: 9. The CDR3 protein is CASSFTPLSGGYNEQFF. The CDR3 nucleotides read TGTGCCAGCAGTTTTACCCCGCTTAGCGGGGGCTACAATGAGCAGTTCTTC.

The V call is TRBV20-1, the J call TRBJ2-1; 9 nucleotides align to TRBD1. The CDR3 extends over 13 amino acids. Germline CDR1 and CDR2: DFQATT and SNEGSKA (reference sequence). V was clipped by 3 bases and J by 12 bases; unmatched bases: 9. CDR3 sequence: CSASVIGQGRQFF. The DNA of the CDR3 is TGCAGTGCTAGTGTAATCGGACAGGGGAGGCAGTTCTTC.

This clonotype was detected ten times or more. This chain connects TRBV9 to TRBJ2-1; TRBD2 might be the D (6 bases). With 4 bases removed from V and 2 bases from J, the gap between germline ends came to 13 bases. CDR1 is SGDLS and CDR2 is YYNGEE in the germline V gene. CDR3 length equals 15 residues. The CDR3 DNA reads TGTGCCAGCAGCCCTAGAAGCGGGCCCTACAATGAGCAGTTCTTC. Encoded protein: CASSPRSGPYNEQFF. Full variable domain (missing parts from reference TRBV9 and TRBJ2-1): DSGVTQTPKHLITATGQRVTLRCSPRSGDLSVYWYQQSLDQGLQFLIQYYNGEERAKGNILERFSAQQFPDLHSELNLSSLELGDSALYFCASSPRSGPYNEQFFGPGTRLTVL.

The chain carries TRBV12-3 or TRBV12-4 and TRBJ2-1, with TRBD2 as a possible D gene (6 bases). V lost 4 bases and J 14 bases, leaving 15 bases between the germline ends. The CDR3 is made up of 12 amino acids. CDR3 DNA sequence: TGTGCCAGCAGTTATACCGGGACTCATAAGTTCTTC. It codes for CASSYTGTHKFF.

This clonotype was recorded a few times. This chain uses TRBV6-5 with TRBJ2-1, with no clear D. This CDR3 contains 12 residues. Germline V CDR1 and CDR2: MNHEY, SVGAGI. The V end lost 2 bases, the J end lost 10 bases, and 9 bases lay between the germline ends. The CDR3 region has the DNA TGTGCCAGCAGTTACCCACTTGGGGAGCAGTTCTTC. It yields the protein CASSYPLGEQFF.

The chain uses TRBV20-1 and TRBJ2-1; 12 nucleotides match TRBD2. With V trimmed by 6 bases and J by 6 bases, 12 bases remained unmatched. The germline V gene encodes CDR1 DFQATT and CDR2 SNEGSKA (reference sequence). CDR3 length: 16 amino acids. The CDR3 DNA reads TGCAGTGCAACCCGTCCGGGACTAGCGGGTCTCAATGAGCAGTTCTTC. Amino acid sequence: CSATRPGLAGLNEQFF.

This clonotype was detected only a few times. The chain is built from TRBV5-6 and TRBJ2-1; a possible D gene is TRBD2 (6 bases). V was cut by 3 bases and J by 10 bases, with 14 bases left in between. The CDR3 runs 13 residues. The germline gives CDR1 SGHDT, CDR2 YYEEEE. DNA for the CDR3: TGTGCCAGCAGCTCACAACTCCGGGAGGAGCAGTTCTTC. This encodes CASSSQLREEQFF.

The CDR3 spells CASSVDGTWGEQFF. The DNA for the CDR3 is TGTGCCAGCAGCGTGGACGGGACGTGGGGTGAGCAGTTCTTC. V is TRBV7-8 and J is TRBJ2-1; D may correspond to TRBD1 or TRBD2 (5 bases each). V was pared by 5 bases and J by 9 bases, with 17 bases between. CDR3 length equals 14 residues. Germline V CDR1 and CDR2: SGHVS, FQNEAQ.

This clonotype was seen a few times. The CDR3 region has the DNA TGCAGTGCTAGAGAGCGAACCTTCAGCGGGGAGCTGTTTTTT. Translating gives CSARERTFSGELFF. The chain recombines TRBV20-1 with TRBJ2-2; D unclear. In germline, CDR1 is DFQATT, CDR2 SNEGSKA (reference sequence). With 0 bases removed from V and 7 bases from J, the gap between germline ends came to 12 bases. CDR3 length equals 14 residues.

The V call is TRBV11-3, the J call TRBJ2-1; 10 nucleotides match TRBD2. Unmatched junction bases numbered 8, after V lost 5 bases and J lost 7 bases. The CDR3 is 15 amino acids. Germline-derived CDR1 and CDR2 are SGHNT and YENEEA. As DNA, the CDR3 is TGTGCCAGCAGCCTCCGAGCGGGAGGGGTAAATGAGCAGTTCTTC. This encodes CASSLRAGGVNEQFF.

The genes are TRBV6-1 and TRBJ2-1, with 9 bases aligning to TRBD2. The CDR3 covers 17 residues. V lost 3 bases to trimming and J lost 6 bases; unmatched junction nucleotides: 12. Germline CDR1 MNHNS, CDR2 SASEGT. The CDR3 DNA is TGTGCCAGCAGTGACCCAGGAAGCGGGGGGCGAGGCAATGAGCAGTTCTTC. Translating gives CASSDPGSGGRGNEQFF.

The rearrangement joins TRBV12-3 or TRBV12-4 to TRBJ1-6; 8 nucleotides match TRBD1. The CDR3 has 15 amino acids. Trimming at V came to 3 bases and at J to 9 bases, leaving 7 bases not matched to a gene. The chain's CDR3 is CASSFWGQGASPLHF. DNA for the CDR3: TGTGCCAGCAGTTTCTGGGGGCAGGGGGCTTCACCCCTCCACTTT.

Only a few counts were recorded for this clonotype. The chain is built from TRBV12-3 or TRBV12-4 and TRBJ2-7, with D possibly matching TRBD1 (6 bases). With 5 bases removed from V and 3 bases from J, the gap between germline ends came to 14 bases. This CDR3 has 14 amino acids. CDR3 DNA: TGTGCCAGCAGTCCTCCGGGACACTTCTACGAGCAGTACTTC. The encoded protein is CASSPPGHFYEQYF.

This clonotype has just a few counts. The genes are TRBV29-1 and TRBJ2-5, with a tentative D call TRBD2 (6 bases). With 5 bases removed from V and 2 bases from J, the gap between germline ends came to 12 bases. The germline gives CDR1 SQVTM, CDR2 ANQGSEA. The CDR3 is 13 residues long. The CDR3 region is CSVSSGPQETQYF. The CDR3 DNA sequence: TGCAGCGTTTCCAGCGGGCCACAAGAGACCCAGTACTTC.

In its sample, this clonotype was seen a few times. The chain joins TRBV24-1 to TRBJ2-5; D not resolved. The CDR3 runs to 16 residues. Per germline, CDR1 KGHDR and CDR2 SFDVKD. The germline V and J ends were trimmed by 2 bases and 0 bases, with 12 bases remaining between them. This CDR3 is CATSDSRQRYQETQYF. CDR3 sequence (DNA): TGTGCCACCAGTGATTCCCGGCAAAGATACCAAGAGACCCAGTACTTC.

There are a few counts of this clonotype. This chain links TRBV21-1 with TRBJ1-2. TRBV21-1 is listed as a pseudogene. The CDR3 sequence is 13 residues long. The CDR3 DNA reads TGTGCCAGCAGCAAAGCGGGGCCAAGCGGCTACACCTTC. Encoded protein: CASSKAGPSGYTF.

This clonotype has a handful of counts. The genes are TRBV9 and TRBJ1-5; D uncertain. Between the trimmed V and J ends, which lost 0 bases and 5 bases, there was a span of 12 bases. Per the germline V gene, CDR1 is SGDLS and CDR2 is YYNGEE. The CDR3 is 15 amino acids. CDR3 coding DNA: TGTGCCAGCAGCGTAGGGCCTCAAGAGCATCAGCCCCAGCATTTT. This translates into CASSVGPQEHQPQHF.

This rearrangement joins TRBV7-6 to TRBJ2-3; the D call may be TRBD1 or TRBD2 (5 bases each). Trimming removed 5 bases at V and 1 base at J, with 19 bases between. This CDR3 is 17 amino acids long. Germline V lookup: CDR1 SGHVS, CDR2 FNYEAQ. CDR3 bases: TGTGCCAGCAGCCCCATCCCCAAGGGGCGGGGCACAGATACGCAGTATTTT. Its translation: CASSPIPKGRGTDTQYF.

This clonotype was seen a few times. V is TRBV4-3 and J is TRBJ2-1; TRBD2 matches at 9 bases. The J segment lost 8 bases and the V segment lost 0 bases, leaving 8 bases of the junction unmatched. This CDR3 region has 16 residues. Germline-derived CDR1 and CDR2 are LGHNA and YSLEER. The CDR3 loop reads CASSQELAGEFDEQFF. DNA of the CDR3: TGCGCCAGCAGCCAAGAGTTAGCGGGAGAGTTCGATGAGCAGTTCTTC.

The V gene is TRBV12-3 or TRBV12-4, the J gene TRBJ2-1; the match to TRBD2 covers 14 bases. Trimming cost V 6 bases and J 8 bases; bases outside gene matches: 9. The CDR3 runs to 16 residues. This chain's CDR3 is CASSPLGLAGVDEQFF. CDR3 nucleotide sequence: TGTGCCAGCAGCCCCTTGGGACTAGCGGGAGTAGATGAGCAGTTCTTC.

This clonotype was recorded a few times. This chain links TRBV5-1 with TRBJ2-7, with D possibly TRBD2 on 5 matching bases. Trimming left V 4 bases short and J 7 bases short, with 15 bases between. The length of the CDR3 is 13 residues. The germline CDR1 and CDR2 sequences are SGHRS and YFSETQ. The CDR3 region has the DNA TGCGCCAGCAGCCCCTCTCGGGGATGGGAGCAGTACTTC. Translation: CASSPSRGWEQYF.

The chain employs TRBV11-3 and TRBJ2-7, with D unresolved. Germline V gene data show CDR1 as SGHNT and CDR2 as YENEEA. Between the trimmed V and J ends, which lost 7 bases and 2 bases, there was a span of 12 bases. The CDR3 loop spans 13 amino acids. Here the CDR3 reads CASTPGRTYEQYF. CDR3 bases: TGTGCCAGCACTCCGGGCCGTACCTACGAGCAGTACTTC.

J is TRBJ1-2 and V is TRBV7-6; perhaps TRBD1 as D (5 bases). V lost 1 base to trimming and J lost 2 bases, with 11 bases between them. Germline V lookup: CDR1 SGHVS, CDR2 FNYEAQ. The CDR3 contains 15 residues. CDR3 sequence (DNA): TGTGCCAGCAGCTTAGAGAACGCAGGGAACTATGGCTACACCTTC. Its protein product is CASSLENAGNYGYTF.

CDR3 sequence (DNA): TGTGCCACCAGCAGAGCCACAGCAATCCTCTCTGGAAACACCATATATTTT. Translated: CATSRATAILSGNTIYF. This sequence joins TRBV15 and TRBJ1-3; D remains ambiguous. V was pared by 1 base and J by 0 bases, with 13 bases between. The CDR3 covers 17 residues. Germline assignment: CDR1 LNHNV and CDR2 YYDKDF (reference sequence). The full variable domain, completed using reference TRBV15 and TRBJ1-3, is DAMVIQNPRYQVTQFGKPVTLSCSQTLNHNVMYWYQQKSSQAPKLLFHYYDKDFNNEADTPDNFQSRRPNTSFCFLDIRSPGLGDTAMYLCATSRATAILSGNTIYFGEGSWLTVV.